Below are 30 T cell receptor beta chains sequenced from a single sample in a study of glioma-infiltrating T cells (dated by TCRdb to the mid-2010s). The instrument was an Illumina MiSeq. The iRepertoire nested amplicon-rescue multiplex PCR (arm-PCR) platform was used to amplify TCR alpha and beta CDR3 regions from RNA. TCRdb reprocessing: public reads trimmed at Q25 with fastp, clones called with MiXCR, in-frame beta chains kept. When rows share a CDR3 protein, they turn into one entry using the most common DNA and genes. The table for this sample lists tens of thousands of distinct CDR3 sequences; about 25% of them were counted only once. The leading ten clones occupy about 6.6% of the sample. The sample was glioma tissue, nonneoplastic brain tissue, or PBMCs (not recorded which). The receptors originated from a human donor with low-grade glioma or glioblastoma, undergoing nonglioma brain surgery, or in good health (not recorded which).

A few counts support this clonotype. V usage is TRBV19 and J usage is TRBJ1-6, with D hard to call. The CDR3 runs to 17 residues. The V and J ends lost 0 bases and 0 bases respectively, with 9 bases between them. Germline V lookup: CDR1 LNHDA, CDR2 SQIVND (reference sequence). As DNA, the CDR3 is TGTGCCAGTAGTATAGACCCGCGTGCCTCCTATAATTCACCCCTCCACTTT. Residues: CASSIDPRASYNSPLHF. Full variable domain (outside the CDR3, taken from reference TRBV19 and TRBJ1-6): DGGITQSPKYLFRKEGQNVTLSCEQNLNHDAMYWYRQDPGQGLRLIYYSQIVNDFQKGDIAEGYSVSREKKESFPLTVTSAQKNPTAFYLCASSIDPRASYNSPLHFGNGTRLTVT.

This clonotype was recorded at least ten times. This chain uses TRBV4-1 with TRBJ2-7, with unresolved D. This CDR3 has 17 residues. CDR1 MGHRA and CDR2 YSYEKL come from the germline V gene. Between the trimmed V and J ends, which lost 2 bases and 0 bases, there was a span of 17 bases. The DNA for the CDR3 is TGCGCCAGCAGCCAAACGCCTGGACGGACCCGCTCCTACGAGCAGTACTTC. Translated: CASSQTPGRTRSYEQYF.

This chain uses TRBV4-1 with TRBJ1-3; D is perhaps TRBD1 (6 bases). V was trimmed by 3 bases and J by 4 bases, leaving 16 bases between them. Germline V gene lookup returns CDR1 MGHRA and CDR2 YSYEKL. This CDR3 is 16 amino acids long. This CDR3 reads CASSHASTGTGNTIYF. CDR3 DNA sequence: TGCGCCAGCAGCCACGCTTCTACAGGGACCGGAAACACCATATATTTT.

A few counts support this clonotype. The chain recombines TRBV19 with TRBJ1-4, with 9 bases that match TRBD1. The germline V gene has CDR1 LNHDA and CDR2 SQIVND (reference sequence). This CDR3 is built from 16 residues. The V and J ends lost 5 bases and 5 bases, in that order; junction bases with no gene match: 9. CDR3 loop: CASSASGTGFNEKLFF. The CDR3 DNA sequence: TGTGCCAGTAGTGCGTCCGGGACAGGGTTCAATGAAAAACTGTTTTTT.

This clonotype was observed many times. The genes are TRBV7-2 and TRBJ1-1; possible D gene TRBD1, 6 bases. CDR1 is SGHTA, CDR2 FQGNSA, per germline. The CDR3 length is 14 residues. Trimming took 5 bases from V and 1 from J, leaving 11 bases between them. CDR3 in amino acids: CASSPQGGNTEAFF. CDR3 coding DNA: TGTGCCAGCAGCCCGCAAGGGGGGAACACTGAAGCTTTCTTT.

On this clonotype: An end of the junction does not agree with germline; a read error may underlie this. The V and J genes are TRBV19 and TRBJ1-1, with TRBD1 identical over 7 bases. CDR3 size: 15 residues. Germline V gene data show CDR1 as LNHDA and CDR2 as SQIVND (reference sequence). The CDR3 nucleotides are TGTGCCAGTAGTTCGACCCGGACAGGAAACACTGAAGCTTTCTTC. This gives the protein CASSSTRTGNTEAFF.

This clonotype was detected many times. The chain recombines TRBV19 with TRBJ1-3; D uncertain. Deletions cut 5 bases from V and 4 bases from J, with 9 bases between. Germline V CDR1 and CDR2: LNHDA, SQIVND (reference sequence). The CDR3 runs to 13 residues. Here the CDR3 reads CASSLPRGNTIYF. CDR3 DNA sequence: TGTGCCAGTAGTCTGCCCAGGGGAAACACCATATATTTT.

This clonotype was detected ten times or more. This chain joins TRBV25-1 and TRBJ1-1; D unclear. CDR1 is MGHDK, CDR2 SYGVNS, per germline. The CDR3 consists of 10 residues. Between the trimmed V and J ends, which lost 6 bases and 3 bases, there was a span of 2 bases. The CDR3 reads CASRDTEAFF. The DNA of the CDR3 is TGTGCCAGCAGAGACACTGAAGCTTTCTTT.

This clonotype was seen repeatedly, ten times or more. The V gene is TRBV4-2, the J gene TRBJ2-3; tentatively, D is TRBD2 (6 bases). The V gene's germline CDR1 is LGHNA and CDR2 YNFKEQ. The CDR3 has 16 residues. The V gene lost 0 bases and the J gene lost 1 base, with 11 bases spanning the gap. CDR3 amino acids: CASSQDALARTDTQYF. As DNA, the CDR3 is TGTGCCAGCAGCCAAGATGCACTAGCCCGCACAGATACGCAGTATTTT.

The table lists this clonotype with many counts. This chain uses TRBV6-1 with TRBJ1-2; 12 bases agree with TRBD1. The CDR3 totals 13 residues. Germline trimming cut 6 bases from V and 8 bases from J; bases unmatched to any gene: 4. Germline CDR1 reads MNHNS; CDR2 reads SASEGT. The CDR3 sequence: CASRGQGAWGYTF. The CDR3 coding sequence is TGTGCCAGCAGGGGACAGGGGGCTTGGGGCTACACCTTC.

The chain is built from TRBV25-1 and TRBJ1-1, with D possibly being TRBD1 (6 bases). Germline assignment: CDR1 MGHDK and CDR2 SYGVNS. This CDR3 contains 17 residues. Trimming stripped 4 bases from V and 0 bases from J, with 18 bases between. CDR3 nucleotide sequence: TGTGCCAGCAGTGCTAGGGGTGGAGGGGGGATGAACACTGAAGCTTTCTTT. Its protein is CASSARGGGGMNTEAFF.

This clonotype was found many times. The rearrangement uses TRBV19 and TRBJ1-2, with 8 bases lining up with TRBD1. CDR1 is LNHDA, CDR2 SQIVND, per germline (reference sequence). The CDR3 has 13 residues. V lost 6 bases, J lost 4 bases, and 4 bases stayed unmatched. The CDR3 loop is CASRSGGGYGYTF. The CDR3 nucleotides read TGTGCCAGTAGGTCAGGGGGCGGCTATGGCTACACCTTC. The full variable domain, rest sourced from reference TRBV19 and TRBJ1-2, is DGGITQSPKYLFRKEGQNVTLSCEQNLNHDAMYWYRQDPGQGLRLIYYSQIVNDFQKGDIAEGYSVSREKKESFPLTVTSAQKNPTAFYLCASRSGGGYGYTFGSGTRLTVV.

About this clonotype itself: A read error may be the cause here, since a much bigger clone is one base away. The chain is built from TRBV6-2 or TRBV6-3 and TRBJ2-3; the D gene is possibly TRBD2 (7 bases). Germline V CDR1 and CDR2: MNHEY, SVGEGT. The CDR3 has 17 residues. CDR3 nucleotide sequence: TGTGCCAGCAGTAGCCGCATCGGGGGGCGGCGCACAGATGCGCAGTATTTT. Translating gives CASSSRIGGRRTDAQYF.

The rearrangement uses TRBV3-1 and TRBJ1-2; TRBD1 matches 7 bases. CDR1 is LGHDT, CDR2 YNNKEL, per germline (reference sequence). The CDR3 spans 14 residues. The DNA of the CDR3 is TGTTCTAGCAGCCACAGGGGATTTAACTATGGCTACACCTTC. Amino acids: CSSSHRGFNYGYTF.

This clonotype was recorded many times. A clone one base away is much larger, so this may be a read error. The V and J genes are TRBV20-1 and TRBJ1-1; no clear D. Per the germline V gene, CDR1 is DFQATT and CDR2 is SNEGSKA (reference sequence). There are 13 residues in the CDR3. The ends were cut back, 6 bases at V and 0 bases at J, with 11 bases in the middle. The CDR3 sequence is CSAGNGLNTEAFF. As DNA, the CDR3 is TGCAGTGCCGGGAACGGCTTGAACACTGAAGCTTTCTTT.

The chain uses TRBV19 and TRBJ2-3; 11 bases fit TRBD2. Looked up from germline, CDR1 is LNHDA and CDR2 is SQIVND (reference sequence). The CDR3 has 18 residues. Unmatched junction bases numbered 9, after V lost 2 bases and J lost 2 bases. The CDR3: CASSISLGTSGNTDTQYF. The CDR3 DNA is TGTGCCAGTAGTATAAGCCTCGGGACTAGCGGCAACACAGATACGCAGTATTTT.

The J gene is TRBJ1-1, the V gene TRBV5-1, with a weak D call TRBD1 (6 bases). CDR1 SGHRS and CDR2 YFSETQ come from the germline V gene. Trimming cost V 4 bases and J 4 bases, with 23 bases left between them. CDR3 length: 17 amino acids. CDR3 protein: CASSQPPQGHPSTEAFF. The DNA of the CDR3 is TGCGCCAGCAGCCAACCACCACAGGGCCACCCGAGCACTGAAGCTTTCTTT.

This clonotype was counted ten times or more. The gene calls are TRBV4-1 and TRBJ1-1; weak D call: TRBD1 (6 bases). The CDR3 has 17 amino acids. The V gene's germline CDR1 is MGHRA and CDR2 YSYEKL. V lost 4 bases and J 0 bases, leaving 18 bases between the germline ends. CDR3 in DNA: TGCGCCAGCAGCCGCTCTACAGGCGGGGGCTTGAACACTGAAGCTTTCTTT. It encodes CASSRSTGGGLNTEAFF.

About this clonotype itself: This may arise from a read error, as a much more abundant clone is one base away. The CDR3 DNA sequence: TGTGCCAGTAGTACCTCCGGTGGGGTAAACTATGGCTACACCTTC. It translates to CASSTSGGVNYGYTF. V and J are TRBV19 and TRBJ1-2; no clear D. The CDR3 is made up of 15 amino acids. Per germline, CDR1 LNHDA and CDR2 SQIVND (reference sequence). V shed 4 bases and J shed 2 bases, with 14 bases lying between them.

This clonotype occurred a few times. V is TRBV9 and J is TRBJ1-4; D is undetermined. This CDR3 is built from 14 residues. Looked up from germline, CDR1 is SGDLS and CDR2 is YYNGEE. V gave up 4 bases and J gave up 0 bases, with 7 bases separating them. The CDR3 nucleotides are TGTGCCAGCAGCCCGGACGCAACTAATGAAAAACTGTTTTTT. Residues: CASSPDATNEKLFF.

As to this clonotype: Possible read error: a much larger clone is one base away. The V gene is TRBV29-1, the J gene TRBJ2-3, with D perhaps assigned TRBD1 or TRBD2 (5 bases each). CDR1 is SQVTM and CDR2 is ANQGSEA in the germline V gene. The CDR3 runs to 14 residues. DNA of the CDR3: TGCAGCGTTGCTGGGGGAAGGGGCACAGATACGCGGTATTTT. It codes for CSVAGGRGTDTRYF.

This clonotype has a count of ten or more. This chain connects TRBV12-3 or TRBV12-4 to TRBJ2-1, with 7 nucleotides matching TRBD1. Trimming removed 7 bases from V and 5 bases from J; junction bases left unmatched: 5. CDR3 size: 13 residues. In nucleotides, the CDR3 is TGTGCCAGCACCTTGGGACAGAACAATGAGCAGTTCTTC. Its translation: CASTLGQNNEQFF.

This chain links TRBV11-2 with TRBJ2-3; D uncertain. Per germline, CDR1 SGHAT and CDR2 FQNNGV. The V and J ends lost 5 bases and 0 bases respectively, with 12 bases between them. The CDR3 is made up of 15 amino acids. Here the CDR3 DNA reads TGTGCCAGCAGCCCCTCCGCGAGTAGCACAGATACGCAGTATTTT. Protein product: CASSPSASSTDTQYF.

The chain recombines TRBV12-3 or TRBV12-4 with TRBJ2-3; TRBD2 aligns across 9 bases. CDR3 size: 15 residues. J gave up 3 bases and V 6 bases, and 7 bases lay outside the gene matches. Written as DNA, the CDR3 is TGTGCCAGCAGGCCTGCTAGCGGGGTGACAGATACGCAGTATTTT. As protein: CASRPASGVTDTQYF.

This clonotype was detected ten times or more. This chain uses TRBV20-1 with TRBJ2-4, with a tentative D call TRBD1 (6 bases). CDR1 DFQATT and CDR2 SNEGSKA come from the germline V gene (reference sequence). Trimming stripped 6 bases from V and 0 bases from J, with 12 bases between. CDR3 length: 14 amino acids. The CDR3 is CSAEGHLAKNIQYF. The CDR3 region has the DNA TGCAGTGCAGAGGGACATCTAGCCAAAAACATTCAGTACTTC.

J is TRBJ2-3 and V is TRBV4-1; a possible D gene is TRBD1 (5 bases). The CDR3 contains 14 residues. V lost 0 bases, J lost 3 bases, and 7 bases lay in between. Germline V gives CDR1 MGHRA, CDR2 YSYEKL. The CDR3 sequence: CASSQEPGTDTQYF. The CDR3 DNA sequence: TGCGCCAGCAGCCAAGAGCCAGGGACAGATACGCAGTATTTT.

This clonotype was observed a few times. The J gene is TRBJ1-2, the V gene TRBV12-3 or TRBV12-4; 11 nucleotides line up with TRBD1. The V and J ends lost 4 bases and 1 base, in that order; junction bases with no gene match: 2. The CDR3 runs 15 residues. The CDR3 sequence: CASSYGTGGNYGYTF. The CDR3 DNA sequence: TGTGCCAGCAGTTATGGGACAGGGGGTAACTATGGCTACACCTTC.

This clonotype was recorded only once. This sequence may be a read error, since a much larger clone differs from it by one base. This sequence joins TRBV3-1 and TRBJ2-1; no clear D. The CDR3 consists of 14 residues. Per germline, CDR1 LGHDT and CDR2 YNNKEL (reference sequence). Here the CDR3 DNA reads TGTGCCAGCAGCCGGACCAACTCCTACAGTGAGCAGTTCTTC. Protein: CASSRTNSYSEQFF.

This clonotype was recorded many times. The chain links TRBV20-1 to TRBJ2-1; D may be TRBD2 (5 bases). Germline loops: CDR1 DFQATT, CDR2 SNEGSKA (reference sequence). This CDR3 is built from 13 residues. The V end was cut by 3 bases, the J end by 6 bases, with 12 bases between. CDR3 nucleotide sequence: TGCAGTGCTAGTCAGGACTCGTCCAATGAGCAGTTCTTC. Translation: CSASQDSSNEQFF.

The chain has TRBV7-9 and TRBJ2-7; 8 bases are a match to TRBD1. Germline CDR1 is SEHNR and CDR2 is FQNEAQ (reference sequence). There are 14 residues in the CDR3. The J segment lost 5 bases and the V segment lost 4 bases, leaving 7 bases of the junction unmatched. Here the CDR3 reads CASSSWTGSNEQYF. CDR3 in DNA: TGTGCCAGCAGCTCCTGGACAGGGAGCAACGAGCAGTACTTC.